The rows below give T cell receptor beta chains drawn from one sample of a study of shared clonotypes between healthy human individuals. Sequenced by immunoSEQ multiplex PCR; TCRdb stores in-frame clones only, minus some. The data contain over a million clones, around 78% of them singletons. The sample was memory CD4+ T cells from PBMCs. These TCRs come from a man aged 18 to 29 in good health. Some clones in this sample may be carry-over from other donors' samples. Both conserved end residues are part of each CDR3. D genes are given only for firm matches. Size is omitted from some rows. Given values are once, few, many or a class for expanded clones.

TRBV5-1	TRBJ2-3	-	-	CASSLEGSSYTDTQYF	TGCGCCAGCAGCTTGGAGGGGAGCTCCTACACAGATACGCAGTATTTT
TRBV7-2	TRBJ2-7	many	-	CASSPSPTRYEQYF	TGTGCCAGCAGCCCATCACCAACCAGGTACGAGCAGTACTTC
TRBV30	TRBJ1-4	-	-	CAWSVPGTEKLFF	TGTGCCTGGAGTGTACCCGGTACTGAAAAACTGTTTTTT
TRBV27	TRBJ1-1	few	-	CASNRQATMNTEAFF	TGTGCCAGCAATCGACAGGCTACCATGAACACTGAAGCTTTCTTT
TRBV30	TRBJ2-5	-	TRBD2	CAWSVEREETQYF	TGTGCCTGGAGTGTAGAGCGGGAGGAGACCCAGTACTTC
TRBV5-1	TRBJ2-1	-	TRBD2	CASSFGLAGGNEQFF	TGCGCCAGCAGCTTCGGCCTAGCGGGAGGGAATGAGCAGTTCTTC
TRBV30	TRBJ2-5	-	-	CAWSPVHQETQYF	TGTGCCTGGAGCCCAGTGCACCAAGAGACCCAGTACTTC
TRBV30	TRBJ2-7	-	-	CAWSLTGSEQYF	TGTGCCTGGAGTCTAACAGGGAGTGAGCAGTACTTC
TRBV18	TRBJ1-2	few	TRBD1	CASSPQGANYGYTF	TGTGCCAGCTCTCCCCAGGGGGCCAACTATGGCTACACCTTC
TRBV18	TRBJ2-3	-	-	CASSPKTDTQYF	TGTGCCAGCTCACCTAAGACAGATACGCAGTATTTT